Sequencing of this T cell receptor (beta chain) was carried out in a study of T cell responses to AZD1222 COVID-19 vaccine. As regards this clone: Its antigen is as yet unknown.

Overall study findings and caveats: Possibly, clonal diversity was underestimated; donors were largely white British and included more females. Spike-specific TCRs gained breadth and depth after people received two AZD1222 doses.

Second-dose schedules of about 4 or about 12 weeks were combined. TCRdb's copy holds only in-frame clones and misses some; the assay was immunoSEQ multiplex PCR. The table includes under 150,000 clones, roughly 90% detected once. The sequence was collected from an adult who received the AZD1222 COVID-19 vaccine. Source: peripheral blood, taken 28 days after the second AZD1222 dose.

The CDR3 region is CASSRGMGPLGGVETQYF. The CDR3 coding sequence is TGTGCCAGCAGTCGGGGGATGGGACCCTTGGGGGGAGTAGAGACCCAGTACTTC. This sequence joins TRBV28 and TRBJ2-5, with D perhaps TRBD2 (6 bases). This CDR3 has 18 amino acids. Germline values: CDR1 MDHEN, CDR2 SYDVKM. Trimming shortened V by 5 bases and J by 4 bases, and 26 bases separated the two germline ends.